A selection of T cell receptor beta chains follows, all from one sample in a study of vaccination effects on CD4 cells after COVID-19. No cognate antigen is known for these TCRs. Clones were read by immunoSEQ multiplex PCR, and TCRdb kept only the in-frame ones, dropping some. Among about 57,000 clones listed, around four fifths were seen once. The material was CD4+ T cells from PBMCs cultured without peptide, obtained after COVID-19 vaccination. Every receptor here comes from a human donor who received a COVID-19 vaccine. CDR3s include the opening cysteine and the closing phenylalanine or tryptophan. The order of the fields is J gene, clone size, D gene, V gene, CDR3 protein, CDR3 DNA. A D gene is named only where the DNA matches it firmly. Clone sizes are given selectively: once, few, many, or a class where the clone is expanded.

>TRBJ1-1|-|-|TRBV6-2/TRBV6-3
CASSYSMGITEAFF
TGTGCCAGCAGTTACTCGATGGGGATCACTGAAGCTTTCTTT
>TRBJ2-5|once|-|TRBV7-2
CASSPQGRQETQYF
TGTGCCAGCAGCCCCCAGGGACGCCAAGAGACCCAGTACTTC
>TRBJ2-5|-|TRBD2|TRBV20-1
CSASLSGGLGETQYF
TGCAGTGCTAGTTTGTCGGGAGGGCTGGGGGAGACCCAGTACTTC
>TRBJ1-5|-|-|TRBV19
CASTPLDLSNQPQHF
TGTGCCAGTACTCCATTAGATCTGAGCAATCAGCCCCAGCATTTT
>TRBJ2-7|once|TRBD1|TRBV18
CASSPGQGVSYEQYF
TGTGCCAGCTCACCGGGACAGGGGGTCTCCTACGAGCAGTACTTC
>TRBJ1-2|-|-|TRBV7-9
CASSLADSYYGYTF
TGTGCCAGCAGCTTAGCCGACAGCTATTATGGCTACACCTTC
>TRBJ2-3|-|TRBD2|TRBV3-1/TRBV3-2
CASSLRILAGGDGSDTQYF
TGTGCCAGCAGCCTAAGAATACTAGCGGGGGGAGATGGTTCAGATACGCAGTATTTT
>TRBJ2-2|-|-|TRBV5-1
CASRSSGDSHTGELFF
TGCGCCAGCCGGAGTAGCGGGGACAGCCACACCGGGGAGCTGTTTTTT
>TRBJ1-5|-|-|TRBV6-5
CASSFAPNQPQHF
TGTGCCAGCAGCTTCGCCCCTAATCAGCCCCAGCATTTT
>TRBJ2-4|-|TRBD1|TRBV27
CASSWRQGDIQYF
TGTGCCAGCAGTTGGCGACAGGGTGACATTCAGTACTTC
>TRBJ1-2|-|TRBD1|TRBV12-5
CASGLVDRAYGYTF
TGTGCTAGTGGTTTGGTAGACAGGGCCTATGGCTACACCTTC
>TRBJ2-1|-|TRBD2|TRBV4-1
CASSRGLAGLHEQFF
TGCGCCAGCAGCCGCGGACTAGCGGGGCTGCATGAGCAGTTCTTC
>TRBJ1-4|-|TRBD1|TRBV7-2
CASNRQGAANEKLFF
TGTGCCAGCAACAGACAGGGGGCGGCTAATGAAAAACTGTTTTTT